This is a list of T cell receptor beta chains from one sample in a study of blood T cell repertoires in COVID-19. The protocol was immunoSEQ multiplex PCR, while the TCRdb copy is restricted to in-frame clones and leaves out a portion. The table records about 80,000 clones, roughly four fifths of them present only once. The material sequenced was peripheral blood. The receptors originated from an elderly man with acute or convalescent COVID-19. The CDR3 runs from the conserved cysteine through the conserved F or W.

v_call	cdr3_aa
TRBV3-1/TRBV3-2	CASSRGTSGVTDTQYF
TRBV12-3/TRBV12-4	CASTPGQGGTQHF
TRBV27	CASSLAANYGYTF
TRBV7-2	CASSLGPEYGYTF
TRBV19	CASSTPGDRQPQHF
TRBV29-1	CSTRDSQETQYF
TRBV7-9	CASSFQGATEKLFF
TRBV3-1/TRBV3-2	CASSLSGREQYF
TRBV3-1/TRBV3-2	CASSLGTGGFSGANVLTF
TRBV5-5	CASSLGRGNKMNTEAFF
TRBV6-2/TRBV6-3	CASSQIRDRGKNILSTDTQYF
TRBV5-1	CASSWGGQQGPYGYTF
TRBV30	CAWSSGLGGYTF
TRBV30	CAWRSQGWNPGNTIYF
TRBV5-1	CASSLAGGQGPYQPQHF
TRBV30	CAWSGGGGGNQPQHF
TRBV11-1	CASSRQGPNTEAFF
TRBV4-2	CASSQDQGSSYEQYF
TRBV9	CASSVGNANEKLFF
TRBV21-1	CASSNIRPQGPDTEAFF
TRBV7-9	CASSLAGRNTIYF
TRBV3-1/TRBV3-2	CASSPRGEAQYF
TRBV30	CAWSSGGVINEQFF
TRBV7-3	CASSSSRDAYNEQFF
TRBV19	CASSPSDNSDYGYTF
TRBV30	CAWRQGNTEAFF
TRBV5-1	CASSLNRGFDYGYTF
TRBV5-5	CASSLQVRGNEKLFF
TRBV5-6	CASSLERGGGGYTF
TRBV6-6	CASSYESSQPQHF
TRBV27	CASSLSRTAYEQYF
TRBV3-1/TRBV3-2	CASSPRGVQPQHF
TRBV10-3	CAIGTGQGSYEQYF
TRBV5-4	CASSLGGREGSEAFF
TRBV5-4	CASGDSGSYNEQFF
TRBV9	CASSVVWNTEAFF
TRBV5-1	CASSLTGTRTYEQYF
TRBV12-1	CASSFTKLPFSTQYF
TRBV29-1	CSAKTGLDYGYTF
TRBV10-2	CASVAGASNTGELFF
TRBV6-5	CASSYKGQGYGYTF